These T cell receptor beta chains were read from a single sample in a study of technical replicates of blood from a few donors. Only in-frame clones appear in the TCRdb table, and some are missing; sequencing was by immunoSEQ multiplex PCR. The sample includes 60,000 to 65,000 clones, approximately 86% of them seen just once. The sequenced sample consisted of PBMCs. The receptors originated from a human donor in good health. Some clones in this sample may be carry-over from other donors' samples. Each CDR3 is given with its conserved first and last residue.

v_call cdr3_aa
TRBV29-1 CSVASGIYNEQFF
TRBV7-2 CASSLAGETQYF
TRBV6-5 CASSYAGRRTDTQYF
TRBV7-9 CASSPHDYGYTF
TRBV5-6 CASSLTGAPSYEQYF
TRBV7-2 CASSLDGGGTYEQYF
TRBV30 CAWSNAGNTIYF
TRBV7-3 CASSLSAGDTQYF
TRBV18 CASSPSVAGGYEQYF
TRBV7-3 CASSLGGHRQETQYF
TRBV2 CASSYGTASQETQYF
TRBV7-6 CASSESGLAGTSGQYF
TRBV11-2 CASSLDTQYEQYF
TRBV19 CASSITRGGVTTEAFF